The 2 T cell receptor beta chains presented below share a single source sample, sequenced in a study of T-cell reconstitution after alpha-beta-depleted transplantation in children. The TCRbeta library was prepared with unique molecular identifiers. TCRdb redid the calling of the PCR reads with MiXCR, one entry per CDR3 protein. The sample carries roughly 300,000 distinct CDR3 sequences, 11% recorded once. The sample consisted of peripheral blood, taken 180 days after TCRalphabeta/CD19-depleted stem cell transplant. These receptor sequences come from a male patient between 2 and 15 years old who had a stem cell transplant for chronic granulomatous disease, so the T cells may come from the graft donor.

This clonotype was seen ten or more times. This chain joins TRBV7-3 and TRBJ2-1; 13 bases are a match to TRBD2. The trim removed 5 bases at V and 6 bases at J, leaving 4 bases unmatched. The V gene's germline CDR1 is SGHTA and CDR2 FQGTGA. This CDR3 is 15 amino acids long. CDR3 nucleotides: TGTGCCAGCAGCATGACTAGCGGGAGGTTCAATGAGCAGTTCTTC. It codes for CASSMTSGRFNEQFF.

In the case of this clonotype: A much larger clone lies one base from this, so it may be a read error. The CDR3 nucleotides are TGCGGCAGTCGACTAGCGGGAGTTGGCAATGAGCAGTTCTTC. This gives the protein CGSRLAGVGNEQFF. V and J are TRBV5-1 and TRBJ2-1; 12 bases match TRBD2. This CDR3 has 14 amino acids. Germline CDR1 and CDR2: SGHRS and YFSETQ.